The 21 T cell receptor beta chains in this list originate from one sample, sequenced in a study of T-cell memory formation after mild COVID-19. From the 5' RACE reads, TCRdb called clonotypes with MiXCR, one entry per CDR3 protein. The data hold about 88,000 distinct CDR3 sequences, with around a quarter observed a single time. The sequencing sample was made of PBMCs or a T cell subset sorted from them (not recorded which). The receptors shown here come from a man aged 18 to 29 who had mild COVID-19 (a few samples of this study predate the infection). Cell type and time point are not known.

This clonotype was counted a few times. The chain links TRBV29-1 to TRBJ2-3; D might be TRBD2 (7 bases). The ends were cut back, 0 bases at V and 5 bases at J, with 15 bases in the middle. The germline V gene encodes CDR1 SQVTM and CDR2 ANQGSEA. The CDR3 is 15 amino acids. CDR3 in amino acids: CSVEDGRGGGDTQYF. The CDR3, as DNA: TGCAGCGTTGAAGATGGGAGGGGGGGCGGAGATACGCAGTATTTT.

DNA of the CDR3: TGTGCCAGCAGCCGCGGGACAGCCTCCTACGAGCAGTACTTC. It encodes CASSRGTASYEQYF. V is TRBV27 and J is TRBJ2-7; D is possibly TRBD1 (7 bases). Per the germline V gene, CDR1 is MNHEY and CDR2 is SMNVEV (reference sequence). Trimming left V 6 bases short and J 0 bases short, with 12 bases between. The CDR3 runs 14 residues.

This clonotype was counted only a few times. The chain joins TRBV25-1 to TRBJ1-2, with D possibly TRBD1 on 5 matching bases. The germline V and J ends were trimmed by 3 bases and 0 bases, with 5 bases remaining between them. The CDR3 has 13 amino acids. Germline V gene sequence: CDR1 MGHDK, CDR2 SYGVNS. The CDR3 is CASSDRANYGYTF. The CDR3 coding sequence is TGTGCCAGCAGTGACAGGGCTAACTATGGCTACACCTTC.

Only a few counts were recorded for this clonotype. The CDR3 DNA reads TGTGCCAGCGGCGGGGGGCCGGGTGAGCGTGAGCAGTACTTC. This gives the protein CASGGGPGEREQYF. The chain joins TRBV9 to TRBJ2-7; 8 nucleotides align to TRBD2. Germline V lookup: CDR1 SGDLS, CDR2 YYNGEE. The CDR3 has 14 amino acids. After removal of 7 bases from V and 7 bases from J, the junction contained 13 bases not matched to a gene.

The table lists this clonotype with a few counts. The CDR3 ends on some other residue instead of the conserved phenylalanine or tryptophan, so this is likely a read error. V gene TRBV25-1 combines with J gene TRBJ2-5; 12 bases align to TRBD1. CDR1 is MGHDK and CDR2 is SYGVNS in the germline V gene. V trimming: 7 bases; J trimming: 5 bases; junction bases outside the gene matches: 8. The CDR3 covers 15 residues. The CDR3 sequence: CASKHRDRGQETQYL. In DNA, the CDR3 is TGTGCCAGCAAGCATCGGGACAGGGGGCAGGAGACCCAGTACTTA.

This sequence joins TRBV20-1 and TRBJ2-7; 7 positions agree with TRBD1. Germline trimming cut 5 bases from V and 4 bases from J; bases unmatched to any gene: 5. This CDR3 spans 12 amino acids. Germline V gene data show CDR1 as DFQATT and CDR2 as SNEGSKA (reference sequence). The CDR3 protein is CSAPTGIYEQYF. DNA of the CDR3: TGCAGTGCTCCGACAGGGATTTACGAGCAGTACTTC.

In its sample, this clonotype was seen a few times. The V and J genes are TRBV4-3 and TRBJ2-1; 7 bases fit TRBD1. The CDR3 loop spans 16 amino acids. Germline V gene sequence: CDR1 LGHNA, CDR2 YSLEER. J gave up 3 bases and V 0 bases, and 5 bases lay outside the gene matches. The CDR3 loop reads CASSQDRGTVYNEQFF. The CDR3 nucleotides are TGCGCCAGCAGCCAAGATAGGGGGACAGTCTACAATGAGCAGTTCTTC.

The chain is built from TRBV6-5 and TRBJ2-2; 7 positions agree with TRBD1. Germline V gives CDR1 MNHEY, CDR2 SVGAGI. The CDR3 contains 13 residues. V was pared by 11 bases and J by 6 bases, with 9 bases of the junction left unmatched. The CDR3 nucleotides are TGTGCCGCCCGACAGGGTGGTCCCGGGGAGCTGTTTTTT. Protein: CAARQGGPGELFF.

The rearrangement uses TRBV12-3 or TRBV12-4 and TRBJ2-5; D not resolved. The V end lost 3 bases, the J end lost 5 bases, and 7 bases lay between the germline ends. The CDR3 spans 12 residues. The CDR3 region has the DNA TGTGCCAGCAGTTTGGACCGGGAGACCCAGTACTTC. As protein: CASSLDRETQYF.

This clonotype has more than one count but fewer than ten. The chain links TRBV6-2 or TRBV6-3 to TRBJ2-3, with unresolved D. Looked up from germline, CDR1 is MNHEY and CDR2 is SVGEGT. This CDR3 region has 15 residues. V shed 6 bases and J shed 0 bases, with 13 bases lying between them. This CDR3 is CASSGVPDSTDTQYF. The CDR3 DNA reads TGTGCCAGCAGCGGAGTTCCTGACAGCACAGATACGCAGTATTTT.

This clonotype has just a few counts. The genes are TRBV2 and TRBJ2-5; maybe TRBD1 (6 bases). This CDR3 region has 17 residues. CDR1 SNHLY and CDR2 FYNNEI come from the germline V gene. Trimming left V 8 bases short and J 2 bases short, with 24 bases between. The CDR3 sequence is CASPTSNRESGQETQYF. The DNA of the CDR3 is TGTGCCAGCCCCACCTCAAACAGGGAAAGCGGACAAGAGACCCAGTACTTC.

The rearrangement uses TRBV7-6 and TRBJ2-7; D is unresolved. V was pared by 0 bases and J by 0 bases, with 3 bases between. From germline, CDR1 is SGHVS and CDR2 FNYEAQ. This CDR3 has 13 amino acids. The CDR3 loop is CASSLATSYEQYF. The CDR3 DNA is TGTGCCAGCAGCTTAGCCACCTCCTACGAGCAGTACTTC.

In its sample, this clonotype was seen a few times. The chain links TRBV5-1 to TRBJ2-1; TRBD1 aligns across 9 bases. This CDR3 region has 15 residues. J was trimmed by 8 bases and V by 4 bases; bases with no gene match: 10. Germline values: CDR1 SGHRS, CDR2 YFSETQ. The CDR3 here is CASSAPGQGFDEQFF. The CDR3 bases are TGCGCCAGCAGCGCTCCGGGACAGGGTTTTGATGAGCAGTTCTTC.

This clonotype was counted a few times. The chain combines TRBV5-1 with TRBJ2-3, with a possible D match to TRBD2 (6 bases). This CDR3 is 17 amino acids long. V was trimmed by 0 bases and J by 0 bases, leaving 14 bases between them. Germline CDR1 and CDR2: SGHRS and YFSETQ. This CDR3 is CASSLVSSVPSTDTQYF. CDR3 bases: TGCGCCAGCAGCTTGGTGTCTAGCGTTCCTAGCACAGATACGCAGTATTTT.

This clonotype came up a few times. The rearrangement links TRBV28 to TRBJ2-2; perhaps TRBD1 as D (6 bases). The V gene's germline CDR1 is MDHEN and CDR2 SYDVKM. CDR3 length: 14 amino acids. V lost 3 bases and J lost 9, with 14 bases in between. CDR3: CASSFNRVLRELFF. CDR3 nucleotide sequence: TGTGCCAGCAGTTTCAACAGGGTTTTGCGGGAGCTGTTTTTT.

This chain connects TRBV7-2 to TRBJ2-1; 7 positions agree with TRBD2. The germline CDR1 and CDR2 sequences are SGHTA and FQGNSA. This CDR3 comprises 16 residues. V dropped 0 bases and J dropped 4; count of bases not matched to a gene: 6. The CDR3 loop reads CASSLARTSLYNEQFF. The CDR3 bases are TGTGCCAGCAGCTTAGCCCGGACTAGTCTGTACAATGAGCAGTTCTTC.

This clonotype was counted only a few times. The chain recombines TRBV7-9 with TRBJ1-3, with D perhaps TRBD1 (5 bases). The germline V and J ends were trimmed by 5 bases and 0 bases, with 8 bases remaining between them. Germline V gives CDR1 SEHNR, CDR2 FQNEAQ (reference sequence). The CDR3 sequence is 14 residues long. The CDR3 region has the DNA TGTGCCAGCAGCGCAGGGTTCTCTGGAAACACCATATATTTT. This codes for CASSAGFSGNTIYF.

This clonotype was recorded a few times. CDR3 protein: CSVNIANTGELFF. CDR3 nucleotides: TGCAGCGTTAACATTGCGAACACCGGGGAGCTGTTTTTT. The chain uses TRBV29-1 and TRBJ2-2; D is ambiguous. V lost 5 bases and J lost 0, with 7 bases in between. The germline CDR1 and CDR2 sequences are SQVTM and ANQGSEA. The CDR3 contains 13 residues.

This clonotype was found a few times. V is TRBV2 and J is TRBJ1-5; possible D gene TRBD1, 6 bases. V was trimmed by 1 base and J by 5 bases, leaving 15 bases between them. This CDR3 contains 16 residues. The germline gives CDR1 SNHLY, CDR2 FYNNEI. The CDR3 reads CASSEVDSPLHQPQHF. The CDR3 nucleotides read TGTGCCAGCAGTGAAGTGGACAGTCCCTTACATCAGCCCCAGCATTTT.

This clonotype was seen a handful of times. The chain links TRBV7-2 to TRBJ2-7; 9 bases agree with TRBD2. The CDR3 runs 14 residues. V trimming: 1 base; J trimming: 5 bases; junction bases outside the gene matches: 3. From germline, CDR1 is SGHTA and CDR2 FQGNSA. The CDR3 DNA reads as TGTGCCAGCAGCTTAGGCGGGGGGGCCCACGAGCAGTACGTC. Protein product: CASSLGGGAHEQYV.

The V gene is TRBV11-2, the J gene TRBJ1-1; D not certain. V was shortened by 5 bases and J by 0 bases, with 13 bases between the two germline ends. The CDR3 sequence is 15 residues long. Germline lookup yields CDR1 SGHAT and CDR2 FQNNGV. The CDR3 spells CASSHPHGLNTEAFF. Written as DNA, the CDR3 is TGTGCCAGCAGCCACCCCCACGGTCTGAACACTGAAGCTTTCTTT.